This TCR beta chain appears in the sequencing data of a study of molecular identifiers for immune sequencing clone quantification. Background on the study: Replicate RNA from around 20,000 or 100,000 naive CD8 T cells formed five aliquots; four were sequenced.

MiXCR, run by TCRdb on the PCR reads, gives a single entry per CDR3 protein. Among about 100,000 distinct CDR3 sequences listed, roughly a third were seen once. Study-wide results and caveats: Sharing of a barcode by identical TCR molecules could cause highly expanded clone sizes to be underestimated. Single-cell amounts of spiked Jurkat TCR RNA were reportedly detectable among over 750,000 naive cells.

To note about this clonotype: What it recognizes is unknown.

Naive CD8 T cells were sorted as CD8+CD4-CCR7+CD45RA+. The sequence was collected from a human donor in good health. Some libraries in this study had Jurkat cell RNA spiked in. The sequenced sample was naive CD8+ T cells from blood, with Jurkat cell RNA spiked in. Subset: FACS-sorted CD8+CD4-CCR7+CD45RA+ naive T cells.

CDR3 DNA: TGTGCCAGCAGCGATTATTCGGTCGGAGAGCAGTTCTTC. Amino acid sequence: CASSDYSVGEQFF. The V and J genes are TRBV6-2 or TRBV6-3 and TRBJ2-1; D ambiguous. CDR1 and CDR2 (germline): MNHEY, SVGEGT. The length of the CDR3 is 13 residues. V lost 6 bases, J lost 10 bases, and 16 bases lay in between.